This T cell receptor beta chain stems from a study of technical replicates of blood from a handful of donors. Germline V CDR1 and CDR2: MNHEY, SVGAGI. The V gene lost 0 bases and the J gene lost 1 base, with 7 bases spanning the gap. CDR3 size: 14 residues. Generated by immunoSEQ multiplex PCR, the TCRdb table keeps only in-frame clones and is missing some. The sample lists 95,000 or so clones; about 95% were seen once. Material: T cells isolated from PBMCs. The clonotype comes from a human donor in good health. This chain uses TRBV6-5 with TRBJ2-7; D is unclear. Written as DNA, the CDR3 is TGTGCCAGCAGTTACTCGCGGTCGTCCTACGAGCAGTACTTC. Translating gives CASSYSRSSYEQYF.